Below, 22 T cell receptor beta chains from the same sample are listed, as sequenced in a study of post-analysis software for immune sequencing data. Study-wide points: Comparison of patients with controls showed a handful of TRBV segments more frequent in patients, TRBV5-6, TRBV5-1 and TRBV20-1 among them.

Unique molecular identifiers tagged the TCR beta cDNA libraries. TCRdb re-derived calls from the PCR reads in MiXCR, one entry per CDR3 protein. The sample has a few hundred thousand distinct CDR3 sequences; around a third are singletons. For these TCRs, the target antigens are not known. Sample: blood. These receptors all come from a girl aged 5 to 17 with multiple sclerosis.

V gene TRBV7-2 combines with J gene TRBJ2-1; maybe TRBD2 (7 bases). CDR3 length: 18 amino acids. Germline V gives CDR1 SGHTA, CDR2 FQGNSA. V gave up 4 bases and J gave up 6 bases, with 25 bases separating them. This CDR3 is CASSYNSPVVRGANEQFF. DNA for the CDR3: TGTGCCAGCAGCTACAACTCCCCGGTAGTTCGGGGGGCCAATGAGCAGTTCTTC.

The rearrangement joins TRBV12-3 or TRBV12-4 to TRBJ1-5; 9 nucleotides agree with TRBD1. The CDR3 is 17 residues long. Trimming took 4 bases from V and 1 from J; bases not matched to a gene: 8. CDR3 sequence reads: CASSWGQGRKSNQPQHF. DNA for the CDR3: TGTGCCAGCAGTTGGGGACAGGGACGAAAAAGCAATCAGCCCCAGCATTTT.

The V gene is TRBV29-1, the J gene TRBJ2-7; possibly TRBD2 for D (6 bases). Germline assignment: CDR1 SQVTM and CDR2 ANQGSEA. The CDR3 runs to 14 residues. Trimming shortened V by 4 bases and J by 5 bases, and 18 bases separated the two germline ends. The CDR3 reads CSVAQRSRGNEQYF. CDR3 DNA sequence: TGCAGCGTTGCCCAAAGGTCGCGGGGTAACGAGCAGTACTTC.

This clonotype came up a few times. The chain links TRBV12-3 or TRBV12-4 to TRBJ2-1, with D perhaps matching TRBD1 or TRBD2 (6 bases each). The length of the CDR3 is 17 residues. With 6 bases removed from V and 9 bases from J, the gap between germline ends came to 27 bases. The CDR3 DNA reads TGTGCCAGCAGCTTCCGGGGGCCCGGGGGCTATAGGAGTGAGCAGTTCTTC. This encodes CASSFRGPGGYRSEQFF.

This clonotype was seen more than once but under ten times. The rearrangement uses TRBV7-2 and TRBJ2-3; D remains ambiguous. CDR1 and CDR2 (germline): SGHTA, FQGNSA. This CDR3 is built from 13 residues. With 5 bases removed from V and 2 bases from J, the gap between germline ends came to 8 bases. In DNA form, the CDR3 reads TGTGCCAGCAGCCCTCGACCCACAGATACGCAGTATTTT. Translation: CASSPRPTDTQYF.

This clonotype was seen more than once but under ten times. This sequence joins TRBV2 and TRBJ1-2; tentative D call: TRBD1 (5 bases). CDR1 is SNHLY, CDR2 FYNNEI, per germline. CDR3 size: 13 residues. Between the trimmed V and J ends, which lost 6 bases and 3 bases, there was a span of 11 bases. The CDR3 nucleotides read TGTGCCAGCAGGGTAGGGGACCACTATGGCTACACCTTC. It is translated as CASRVGDHYGYTF.

There are a few counts of this clonotype. This rearrangement joins TRBV7-6 to TRBJ2-3; D gene uncertain. This CDR3 comprises 13 residues. Germline V gene sequence: CDR1 SGHVS, CDR2 FNYEAQ. V was shortened by 5 bases and J by 4 bases, with 10 bases between the two germline ends. In nucleotides, the CDR3 is TGTGCCAGCAGCCCGGTCCCCCCAGATACGCAGTATTTT. Translating gives CASSPVPPDTQYF. Full variable domain (outside the CDR3, taken from reference TRBV7-6 and TRBJ2-3): GAGVSQSPRYKVTKRGQDVALRCDPISGHVSLYWYRQALGQGPEFLTYFNYEAQQDKSGLPNDRFSAERPEGSISTLTIQRTEQRDSAMYRCASSPVPPDTQYFGPGTRLTVL.

This clonotype was found a few times. The gene calls are TRBV4-1 and TRBJ1-1; 8 bases line up with TRBD1. CDR3 length: 17 amino acids. V lost 4 bases to trimming and J lost 3 bases; unmatched junction nucleotides: 13. CDR1 is MGHRA, CDR2 YSYEKL, per germline. The CDR3 region is CASSLKDRVRSDTEAFF. CDR3 DNA sequence: TGCGCCAGCAGCCTAAAGGACAGGGTGAGGTCGGACACTGAAGCTTTCTTT.

This rearrangement joins TRBV10-3 to TRBJ1-5, with unresolved D. The ends were cut back, 6 bases at V and 5 bases at J, with 11 bases in the middle. This CDR3 comprises 13 residues. Germline values: CDR1 ENHRY, CDR2 SYGVKD. As DNA, the CDR3 is TGTGCCATCAGCGAGAGGTGGGATCAGCCCCAGCATTTT. Residues: CAISERWDQPQHF.

V and J are TRBV4-1 and TRBJ1-5, with D perhaps matching TRBD1 (6 bases). Trimming cost V 6 bases and J 6 bases, with 18 bases left between them. CDR1 MGHRA and CDR2 YSYEKL come from the germline V gene. The CDR3 loop spans 15 amino acids. The CDR3 loop reads CASRTGQGSRQPQHF. The CDR3 coding sequence is TGCGCCAGCAGGACTGGGCAGGGGAGCCGTCAGCCCCAGCATTTT.

Turning to this clonotype: A junction end diverges from the germline sequence, so it may reflect a read error. The chain links TRBV29-1 to TRBJ1-5; possibly TRBD1 for D (5 bases). CDR1 is SQVTM and CDR2 is ANQGSEA in the germline V gene. The CDR3 consists of 14 residues. Here the CDR3 reads CSVAWGGGNRPQHF. CDR3 bases: TGCAGCGTTGCTTGGGGCGGGGGGAATCGGCCCCAGCATTTT.

This clonotype was detected only a few times. This sequence joins TRBV20-1 and TRBJ2-7; TRBD1 agrees at 7 bases. CDR1 DFQATT and CDR2 SNEGSKA come from the germline V gene (reference sequence). The CDR3 spans 15 residues. V dropped 1 base and J dropped 1; count of bases not matched to a gene: 7. In nucleotides, the CDR3 is TGCAGTGCTAGAGCCCGACAGGGCCCGTCCTACGAGCAGTACTTC. This encodes CSARARQGPSYEQYF.

The sample holds a few counts of this clonotype. The chain recombines TRBV12-3 or TRBV12-4 with TRBJ2-6, with a possible D match to TRBD2 (5 bases). V lost 8 bases, J lost 0 bases, and 17 bases lay in between. The CDR3 runs 17 residues. In DNA form, the CDR3 reads TGTGCCAGCTCCCTAGGGCCGACTAACTCTGGGGCCAACGTCCTGACTTTC. It specifies CASSLGPTNSGANVLTF.

This clonotype came up a few times. The chain couples TRBV5-1 to TRBJ2-5; weak D call: TRBD2 (5 bases). The germline V gene encodes CDR1 SGHRS and CDR2 YFSETQ. Trimming cost V 4 bases and J 4 bases, with 5 bases left between them. The CDR3 is 11 residues long. CDR3: CASSEGETQYF. The CDR3, as DNA: TGCGCCAGCAGCGAGGGAGAGACCCAGTACTTC.

The chain combines TRBV15 with TRBJ1-2; no clear D. The CDR3 is 12 amino acids. Trimming took off 2 bases at V and 8 bases at J, with 9 bases between the two ends. The V gene's germline CDR1 is LNHNV and CDR2 YYDKDF (reference sequence). CDR3 in DNA: TGTGCCACCAGCAGATTAACTCCGGGCTACACCTTC. Amino acids: CATSRLTPGYTF.

The chain carries TRBV27 and TRBJ1-2; 7 bases align to TRBD1. The CDR3 spans 17 residues. V trimming: 1 base; J trimming: 3 bases; junction bases outside the gene matches: 11. The germline CDR1 and CDR2 sequences are MNHEY and SMNVEV (reference sequence). This chain's CDR3 is CASSLLGPGGTDYGYTF. Written as DNA, the CDR3 is TGTGCCAGCAGTTTATTAGGGCCAGGGGGGACCGACTATGGCTACACCTTC.

This clonotype was picked up one time. V gene TRBV6-5 combines with J gene TRBJ1-1, with D perhaps TRBD1 (6 bases). The germline CDR1 and CDR2 sequences are MNHEY and SVGAGI. The CDR3 runs 14 residues. The V and J ends lost 5 bases and 4 bases respectively, with 14 bases between them. The CDR3 coding sequence is TGTGCCAGCAGTAGGGGGGAGGGGGGCACTGAAGCTTTCTTT. It encodes CASSRGEGGTEAFF.

This clonotype was recorded a few times. The chain links TRBV3-1 to TRBJ1-4; unclear D gene. CDR1 and CDR2 (germline): LGHDT, YNNKEL (reference sequence). CDR3 length equals 15 residues. V dropped 0 bases and J dropped 5 bases, with 10 bases sitting between them. CDR3 nucleotide sequence: TGTGCCAGCAGCCAAGAGCGGCGGATGAATGAAAAACTGTTTTTT. Its translation is CASSQERRMNEKLFF. The complete variable domain, with remaining parts taken from reference TRBV3-1 and TRBJ1-4, reads DTAVSQTPKYLVTQMGNDKSIKCEQNLGHDTMYWYKQDSKKFLKIMFSYNNKELIINETVPNRFSPKSPDKAHLNLHINSLELGDSAVYFCASSQERRMNEKLFFGSGTQLSVL.

The rearrangement joins TRBV29-1 to TRBJ2-1; 7 positions agree with TRBD1. Germline CDR1 is SQVTM and CDR2 is ANQGSEA. The CDR3 is 14 residues long. The ends lost 3 bases at V and 5 bases at J; junction bases unmatched: 7. The CDR3 region is CSVEAGGRDNEQFF. In DNA form, the CDR3 reads TGCAGCGTTGAGGCAGGGGGAAGAGACAATGAGCAGTTCTTC.

This clonotype was seen a handful of times. V is TRBV4-2 and J is TRBJ2-3; D is uncertain. The V gene's germline CDR1 is LGHNA and CDR2 YNFKEQ. The CDR3 is 13 residues long. V was shortened by 4 bases and J by 2 bases, with 7 bases between the two germline ends. For the CDR3, the DNA is TGTGCCAGCAGCCCCCGAATCACAGATACGCAGTATTTT. This sequence encodes CASSPRITDTQYF.

Only a few counts were recorded for this clonotype. The chain has TRBV27 and TRBJ2-7; D is perhaps TRBD1 (6 bases). V was cut by 8 bases and J by 2 bases, with 19 bases left in between. The CDR3 loop spans 15 amino acids. Germline values: CDR1 MNHEY, CDR2 SMNVEV (reference sequence). This CDR3 is CASLKLGTMTYEQYF. CDR3 DNA sequence: TGTGCCAGCCTTAAATTAGGGACAATGACCTACGAGCAGTACTTC.

Note on this clonotype: One end of the junction varies from germline; a read error may be responsible. The chain is built from TRBV7-9 and TRBJ2-7; 8 bases line up with TRBD2. This CDR3 has 13 amino acids. The germline V gene has CDR1 SEHNR and CDR2 FQNEAQ (reference sequence). The DNA for the CDR3 is TGTGCCGGCAGCCCGAAGCGGGAGAGCGAGCAGTACTTC. Translated, it gives CAGSPKRESEQYF.